This T cell receptor beta chain emerged from a study of PD-1 blockade in classical Hodgkin lymphoma (dated by TCRdb to the early 2020s). For the study in its entirety: Nivolumab dosing was 3 mg/kg intravenously every 2 weeks, continuing until either disease progression or unacceptable toxicity. The study used TCR beta sequencing and CyTOF to define a peripheral blood immune signature of response to PD-1 blockade in classical Hodgkin lymphoma. What the research found in general, with its limitations: Lower diversity was observed in patients in whom nivolumab was started less than 1 year after ASCT, and these patients were excluded from later analyses so that confounding by immune reconstitution would be avoided. Baseline diversity similar to that of newly diagnosed patients was observed in trial patients achieving complete response, whereas significantly lower diversity was observed in partial responders and progressors. A significant rise by C4D1 was seen in CD4+ but not CD8+ TCR diversity (p=0.0027 vs p=0.16), with the rise being most apparent in complete responders (p=0.02). The study was limited to a single clinical trial cohort, and causes of repertoire differences, possibly disease activity or prior therapy, remained undefined. Baseline TCR diversity was reported as lower in newly diagnosed patients than in healthy donors, and lower still in relapsed/refractory patients.

The time point label here, explained by the study, means: cycle 4 day 1 (C4D1), after 6 weeks of nivolumab. Every trial patient had relapsed after autologous stem cell transplantation, and cohorts A, B and C differed in prior brentuximab vedotin exposure. CD4+ T cells were purified from thawed PBMCs by magnetic negative selection with a Miltenyi CD4+ T cell isolation kit. The trial cohort comprised some 60 patients with relapsed/refractory classical Hodgkin lymphoma whose best overall responses were complete response, partial response or progressive disease. Trial patients were treated with single-agent nivolumab in the multi-cohort phase II CheckMate 205 trial. Best overall response was determined by an independent review committee according to the 2007 International Working Group response criteria. Trial PBMCs were obtained immediately prior to nivolumab initiation (C1D1) and on therapy at cycle 2 day 1 and cycle 4 day 1. Peripheral blood was collected in 8 mL Vacutainer Cell Preparation Tubes, from which PBMCs were isolated by centrifugation and then cryopreserved. Purified CD4+ and CD8+ fractions were prepared only for cases with an additional available PBMC sample. Magnetically labelled cells were removed on LS columns in a quadroMACS separator, and the flow-through was collected as the purified fraction.

Of note for this clone: Its antigen has not been determined. No base qualities exist here, and no much larger clone lies one base off it.

Genomic DNA was isolated using the Qiagen DNeasy kit from unsorted PBMCs as well as from negatively selected CD4+ and CD8+ fractions. TCR beta CDR3 regions were subjected to amplification by immunoSEQ multiplex PCR with primers that anneal to V and J segments. A synthetic immune receptor repertoire was used to minimize amplification bias, and any remaining bias was removed computationally after sequencing. On the authors' methods: Repertoire diversity was quantified as the Shannon entropy index using custom Python scripts. Unsorted, CD4+ and CD8+ repertoires were examined separately, except in combined analyses, for which CD4+ and CD8+ sequences were merged in silico. Clonal expansion was defined as a frequency increase of at least 2-fold after treatment compared with C1D1, and clones undetected at baseline were assigned a pseudocount of 0.5. Clones with 0 or 1 copy at C1D1 were defined as singleton clones, while clones with 2 or more copies were defined as non-singleton clones. By matching protein sequences in sorted samples from the same patient, clones expanded in unsorted samples were annotated as CD4+, CD8+ or unknown. Wilcoxon tests on paired samples were used to test changes in diversity from C1D1 to C4D1. Not all clones reach the TCRdb copy of this immuneACCESS table, which keeps in-frame sequences only. Checked studies attribute under half of the gap to unresolved V genes and leave the rest unexplained. V and J calls and clone size are given by that table; D and trimming were obtained from the DNA. For this sample there are around 25,000 clones; 75% to 90% appear just once. The top ten hold 3.1% of the sample.

For CDR1 and CDR2, the germline V gene lists MRHNA and SNTAGT. The CDR3 starts with the cysteine, ends with the phenylalanine, and has 15 residues. Kept here is only the CDR3 DNA, which spans 45 bases and is read in frame from base 1. The junction shows trimming of 3 bases on V and 4 bases on J, and the gene matches do not reach 6 bases of it. The sample was CD4+ T cells from blood, taken before the fourth cycle of nivolumab. The clonotype originates from a human donor with classical Hodgkin lymphoma. The chain joins TRBV6-4 to TRBJ2-1; TRBD2 lines up with 7 middle nucleotides. The bases are TGTGCCAGCAGTGAGATGGGGGGGTGGTACAATGAGCAGTTCTTC. It codes for CASSEMGGWYNEQFF.